This entry is about one TCR beta chain. The target antigen is unknown. These data are taken from a study of shared clonotypes between healthy human individuals. Findings and caveats of the study: Collection of samples was limited to blood; tissue repertoires likely differ. Generally, estimated richness proved larger in naive subsets than it did in memory subsets. It was observed that roughly 5.4% of naive CD4 clonotypes were shared across a few donors.

Naive CD8 cells lacked CD45RO and underwent positive selection for CCR7, leaving out terminally differentiated effector memory CD45RA+ cells. All donors were healthy HIV-negative adults lacking recent acute infections or vaccinations. Using immunoSEQ multiplex PCR, the repertoire was profiled, and TCRdb retains in-frame clones only, with some absent. The top ten hold around 1% of the sample, which has some 1,900,000 clones, approximately 94% seen once. Sequenced input: naive CD8+ T cells sorted from blood. The sequence was collected from a man aged 18 to 35 in good health.

CDR3 sequence: CASSQDRASSSGELFF. The CDR3 nucleotides are TGCGCCAGCAGCCAAGATCGGGCTAGTTCCTCCGGGGAGCTGTTTTTT. V usage is TRBV4-3 and J usage is TRBJ2-2; D remains unclear. Germline V CDR1 and CDR2: LGHNA, YSLEER. The CDR3 spans 16 residues. V lost 0 bases, J lost 6 bases, and 14 bases lay in between.